These T cell receptor beta chains were read from a single sample in a study of cytomegalovirus exposure and HLA in healthy donors. This table comes from immunoSEQ multiplex PCR, and its TCRdb copy is limited to in-frame clones, with some not included. The sample shows 100,000 to 150,000 clones, around 94% of them seen only once. The material sequenced was PBMCs. The receptor source for this set is a woman between 18 and 30 years old in good health and CMV-seronegative. The CDR3 runs from the conserved cysteine through the conserved F or W. The D gene is left open where the match is weak. Size values are once, few and many counts, or a class for expanded clones, and some rows have none.

D gene: TRBD1
V gene: TRBV7-9
clone size: NA
J gene: TRBJ2-7
CDR3 DNA: TGTGCCAGCAGCTTAGGGGGACAGGGGGCAAGGGAGCAGTACTTC
CDR3 protein: CASSLGGQGAREQYF

D gene: TRBD1
V gene: TRBV30
clone size: NA
J gene: TRBJ1-5
CDR3 DNA: TGTGCCTGGTCGGGACAGGGAAATCAGCCCCAGCATTTT
CDR3 protein: CAWSGQGNQPQHF

D gene: TRBD1
V gene: TRBV29-1
clone size: NA
J gene: TRBJ1-2
CDR3 DNA: TGCAGCGCCGGGACAGGTCTAGACTATGGCTACACCTTC
CDR3 protein: CSAGTGLDYGYTF

D gene: NA
V gene: TRBV11-2
clone size: NA
J gene: TRBJ1-2
CDR3 DNA: TGTGCCAGCAGCTTTTCTCCGGGACAACTGATATATGGCTACACCTTC
CDR3 protein: CASSFSPGQLIYGYTF

D gene: TRBD1
V gene: TRBV6-1
clone size: once
J gene: TRBJ2-7
CDR3 DNA: TGTGCCAGCCTTGGGACAGGGACCTACGAGCAGTACTTC
CDR3 protein: CASLGTGTYEQYF

D gene: NA
V gene: TRBV21-1
clone size: once
J gene: TRBJ1-3
CDR3 DNA: TGTGCCAGCAGCACTCTCCTTCCGGCAGAGGATACTGGAAACACCATATATTTT
CDR3 protein: CASSTLLPAEDTGNTIYF

D gene: TRBD1
V gene: TRBV10-3
clone size: NA
J gene: TRBJ1-2
CDR3 DNA: TGTGCCATCAGTGGCAAAGGGGGCGATAACTATGGCTACACCTTC
CDR3 protein: CAISGKGGDNYGYTF

D gene: TRBD2
V gene: TRBV18
clone size: NA
J gene: TRBJ2-3
CDR3 DNA: TGTGCCAGCTCACCACCGGGACTAGCGGGACAGTATACGCAGTATTTT
CDR3 protein: CASSPPGLAGQYTQYF

D gene: NA
V gene: TRBV6-1
clone size: once
J gene: TRBJ1-5
CDR3 DNA: TGTGCCAGCTGGAAGGGCAGGGCGGAGCCCCAGCATTTT
CDR3 protein: CASWKGRAEPQHF

D gene: NA
V gene: TRBV18
clone size: NA
J gene: TRBJ2-2
CDR3 DNA: TGTGCCAGCTCACCCCAGGCGAACACCGGGGAGCTGTTTTTT
CDR3 protein: CASSPQANTGELFF

D gene: NA
V gene: TRBV4-1
clone size: NA
J gene: TRBJ2-7
CDR3 DNA: TGCGCCAGCAGCCAAGATCCAGGGATCCACGAGCAGTACTTC
CDR3 protein: CASSQDPGIHEQYF

D gene: NA
V gene: TRBV7-9
clone size: NA
J gene: TRBJ1-2
CDR3 DNA: TGTGCCAGCAGCTTAGGTTTCGCGGTAGATGGCTACACCTTC
CDR3 protein: CASSLGFAVDGYTF

D gene: NA
V gene: TRBV27
clone size: NA
J gene: TRBJ2-7
CDR3 DNA: TGTGCCAGCAGTTTATCGAGCGCAGGGGTGGCCTACGAGCAGTACTTC
CDR3 protein: CASSLSSAGVAYEQYF

D gene: TRBD1
V gene: TRBV2
clone size: NA
J gene: TRBJ1-1
CDR3 DNA: TGTGCCAGCAGCGGGGACAGGGCGACTGAAGCTTTCTTT
CDR3 protein: CASSGDRATEAFF

D gene: NA
V gene: TRBV6-1
clone size: NA
J gene: TRBJ1-5
CDR3 DNA: TGTGCCAGCAGGGACAGTAGCAATCAGCCCCAGCATTTT
CDR3 protein: CASRDSSNQPQHF

D gene: TRBD1
V gene: TRBV9
clone size: NA
J gene: TRBJ2-5
CDR3 DNA: TGTGCCAGCAGCGTGGACAGGGGGGTGAGGGAGACCCAGTACTTC
CDR3 protein: CASSVDRGVRETQYF

D gene: TRBD1
V gene: TRBV10-3
clone size: once
J gene: TRBJ1-4
CDR3 DNA: TGTGCCACTCAGACAGGGGAAAATGAAAAACTGTTTTTT
CDR3 protein: CATQTGENEKLFF

D gene: NA
V gene: TRBV4-1
clone size: NA
J gene: TRBJ1-1
CDR3 DNA: TGCGCCAGCAGCCAGGAGACAGCTTTGAACACTGAAGCTTTCTTT
CDR3 protein: CASSQETALNTEAFF

D gene: NA
V gene: TRBV28
clone size: once
J gene: TRBJ2-3
CDR3 DNA: TGTGCCAGCAGCTCTCCTAGGAGATACAACACAGATACGCAGTATTTT
CDR3 protein: CASSSPRRYNTDTQYF

D gene: NA
V gene: TRBV5-1
clone size: NA
J gene: TRBJ2-7
CDR3 DNA: TGCGCCAGCCTACGGTTGGGGGGACTCTCCTACGAGCAGTACTTC
CDR3 protein: CASLRLGGLSYEQYF

D gene: NA
V gene: TRBV9
clone size: few
J gene: TRBJ2-1
CDR3 DNA: TGTGCCAGCAGCGTAGGGGCGGGAAAGGGGAATGAGCAGTTCTTC
CDR3 protein: CASSVGAGKGNEQFF

D gene: NA
V gene: TRBV29-1
clone size: NA
J gene: TRBJ2-5
CDR3 DNA: TGCAGCGTTGAACGCGTGACTACTTATGTTGGTGAGACCCAGTACTTC
CDR3 protein: CSVERVTTYVGETQYF

D gene: NA
V gene: TRBV18
clone size: NA
J gene: TRBJ2-7
CDR3 DNA: TGTGCCAGCTCACCTAACAGGGATGGCTACGAGCAGTACTTC
CDR3 protein: CASSPNRDGYEQYF

D gene: NA
V gene: TRBV6-6
clone size: once
J gene: TRBJ2-1
CDR3 DNA: TGTGCCAGCAGCTGGGGGGAAATCTCCTACAATGAGCAGTTCTTC
CDR3 protein: CASSWGEISYNEQFF